These 9 T cell receptor beta chains were sequenced from one sample in a study of blood T cell repertoires in COVID-19. Sequencing used immunoSEQ multiplex PCR; TCRdb keeps in-frame clones, though not all of them. The table records about 180,000 clones, 82% of them present only once. Sequenced: PBMCs or T cells enriched from blood (not recorded which). Receptor source: a man in his 60s who had recovered from COVID-19.

The CDR3 loop is CASSPDGQPYSNQPQHF. CDR3 coding DNA: TGTGCCAGCAGCCCCGATGGGCAGCCTTATAGCAATCAGCCCCAGCATTTT. The chain employs TRBV28 and TRBJ1-5; no firm D call. CDR3 length: 17 amino acids. Germline CDR1 reads MDHEN; CDR2 reads SYDVKM. V was cut by 6 bases and J by 0 bases, with 18 bases left in between.

V is TRBV14 and J is TRBJ2-3; 7 positions match TRBD2. V dropped 1 base and J dropped 2; count of bases not matched to a gene: 3. This CDR3 region has 15 residues. Germline lookup yields CDR1 SGHDN and CDR2 FVKESK. The DNA of the CDR3 is TGTGCCAGCAGCCAAGTCGGGAGGATCACAGATACGCAGTATTTT. Translated, it gives CASSQVGRITDTQYF.

V usage is TRBV3-1 (or the pseudogene TRBV3-2) and J usage is TRBJ2-7; D not certain. The V and J ends lost 1 base and 3 bases respectively, with 4 bases between them. The CDR3 runs 12 residues. Germline V gene sequence: CDR1 LGHDT, CDR2 YNNKEL (reference sequence). CDR3 sequence: CASSQVSYEQYF. The CDR3 DNA reads TGTGCCAGCAGCCAAGTCAGCTACGAGCAGTACTTC.

The V and J genes are TRBV2 and TRBJ1-2; D remains ambiguous. Per the germline V gene, CDR1 is SNHLY and CDR2 is FYNNEI. The CDR3 is 13 residues long. The V and J ends lost 6 bases and 0 bases respectively, with 8 bases between them. CDR3 residues: CASSERANYGYTF. The CDR3 DNA sequence: TGTGCCAGCAGCGAAAGAGCTAACTATGGCTACACCTTC.

V is TRBV9 and J is TRBJ2-7; TRBD2 matches 7 bases. Germline V gene sequence: CDR1 SGDLS, CDR2 YYNGEE. The CDR3 spans 16 residues. The V and J ends lost 0 bases and 9 bases, in that order; junction bases with no gene match: 15. The CDR3 sequence: CASSVGNAGDFSVQYF. The CDR3 nucleotides read TGTGCCAGCAGCGTAGGAAACGCGGGAGATTTTTCCGTGCAGTACTTC.

The chain links TRBV13 to TRBJ1-4, with D perhaps matching TRBD1 (5 bases). The CDR3 spans 13 residues. Germline V CDR1 and CDR2: PRHDT, FYEKMQ (reference sequence). Trimming took off 10 bases at V and 5 bases at J, with 14 bases between the two ends. The CDR3 DNA reads as TGTGCCACAAAAGGGGTATCCAATGAAAAACTGTTTTTT. Its translation is CATKGVSNEKLFF.

The chain couples TRBV29-1 to TRBJ2-1; 7 nucleotides line up with TRBD2. The CDR3 is 16 residues long. Losses at the gene ends were 7 bases for V and 0 bases for J; bases not matched to a gene: 12. Germline V gives CDR1 SQVTM, CDR2 ANQGSEA. The CDR3 loop is CSAGASGVSSYNEQFF. CDR3 nucleotides: TGCAGCGCTGGAGCTAGCGGCGTAAGCTCCTACAATGAGCAGTTCTTC.

The chain couples TRBV6-5 to TRBJ2-7, with a possible D match to TRBD2 (6 bases). The CDR3 is made up of 13 amino acids. The V end lost 7 bases, the J end lost 0 bases, and 10 bases lay between the germline ends. Germline V lookup: CDR1 MNHEY, CDR2 SVGAGI. CDR3 region: CASTSGSSYEQYF. The DNA of the CDR3 is TGTGCCAGCACCTCCGGGAGCTCCTACGAGCAGTACTTC.

The chain couples TRBV18 to TRBJ2-2, with 8 bases lining up with TRBD2. CDR3 length: 17 residues. Germline trimming cut 1 base from V and 1 base from J; bases unmatched to any gene: 5. Germline CDR1 is KGHSH and CDR2 is LQKENI. The CDR3 bases are TGTGCCAGCTCACCACTTTTTACTAGCGGGAACACCGGGGAGCTGTTTTTT. The encoded protein is CASSPLFTSGNTGELFF.